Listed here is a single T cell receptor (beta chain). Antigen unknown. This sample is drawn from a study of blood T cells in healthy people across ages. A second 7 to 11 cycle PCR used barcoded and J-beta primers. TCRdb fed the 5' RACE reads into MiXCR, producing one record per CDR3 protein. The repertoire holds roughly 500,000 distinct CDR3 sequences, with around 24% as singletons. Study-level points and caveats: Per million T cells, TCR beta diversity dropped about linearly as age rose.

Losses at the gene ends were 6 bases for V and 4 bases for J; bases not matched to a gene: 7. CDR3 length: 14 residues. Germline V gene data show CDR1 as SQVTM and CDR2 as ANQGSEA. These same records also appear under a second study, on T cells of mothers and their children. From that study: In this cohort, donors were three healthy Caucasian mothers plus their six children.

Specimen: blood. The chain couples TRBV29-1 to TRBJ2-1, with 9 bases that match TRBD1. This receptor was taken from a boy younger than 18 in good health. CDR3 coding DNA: TGCAGCGTCGAGGGGACAGGGACGTACAATGAGCAGTTCTTC. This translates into CSVEGTGTYNEQFF.